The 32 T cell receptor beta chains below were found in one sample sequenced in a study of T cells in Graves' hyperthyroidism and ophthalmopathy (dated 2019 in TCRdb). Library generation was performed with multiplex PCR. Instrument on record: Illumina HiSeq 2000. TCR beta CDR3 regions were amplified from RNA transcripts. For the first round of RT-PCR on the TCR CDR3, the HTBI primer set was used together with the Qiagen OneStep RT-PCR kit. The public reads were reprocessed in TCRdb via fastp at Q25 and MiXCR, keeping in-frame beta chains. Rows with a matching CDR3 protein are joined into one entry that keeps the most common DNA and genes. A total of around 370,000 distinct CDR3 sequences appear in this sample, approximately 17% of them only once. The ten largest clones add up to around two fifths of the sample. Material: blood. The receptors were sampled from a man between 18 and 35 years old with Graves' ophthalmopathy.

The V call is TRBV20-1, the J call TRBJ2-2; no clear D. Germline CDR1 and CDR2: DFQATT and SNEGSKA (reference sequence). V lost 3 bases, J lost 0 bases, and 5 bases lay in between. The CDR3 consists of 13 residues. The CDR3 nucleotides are TGCAGTGCTAGGGACCCGAACACCGGGGAGCTGTTTTTT. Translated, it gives CSARDPNTGELFF.

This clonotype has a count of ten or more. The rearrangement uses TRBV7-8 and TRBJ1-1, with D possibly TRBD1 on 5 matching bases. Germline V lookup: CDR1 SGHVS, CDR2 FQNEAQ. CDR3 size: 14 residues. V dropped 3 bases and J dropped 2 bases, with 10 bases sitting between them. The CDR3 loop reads CASSFGTANTEAFF. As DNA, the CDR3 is TGTGCCAGCAGCTTCGGGACGGCTAACACTGAAGCTTTCTTT.

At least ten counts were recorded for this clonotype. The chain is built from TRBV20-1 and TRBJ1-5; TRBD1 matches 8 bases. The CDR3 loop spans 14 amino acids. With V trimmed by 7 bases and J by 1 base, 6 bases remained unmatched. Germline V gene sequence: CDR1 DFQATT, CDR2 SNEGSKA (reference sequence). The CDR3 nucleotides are TGCAGTGTTTGGACAGGGATGAGCAATCAGCCCCAGCATTTT. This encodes CSVWTGMSNQPQHF.

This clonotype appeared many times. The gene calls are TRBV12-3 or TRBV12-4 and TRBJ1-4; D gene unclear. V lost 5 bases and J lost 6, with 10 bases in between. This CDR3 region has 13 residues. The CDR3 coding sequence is TGTGCCAGCAGTCCAGTTGGGGATGAAAAACTGTTTTTT. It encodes CASSPVGDEKLFF.

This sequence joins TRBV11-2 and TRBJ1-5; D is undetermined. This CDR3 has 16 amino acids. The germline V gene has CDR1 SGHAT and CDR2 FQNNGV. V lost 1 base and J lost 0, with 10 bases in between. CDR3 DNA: TGTGCCAGCAGCTTAGCGGTTGGGTATAGCAATCAGCCCCAGCATTTT. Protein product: CASSLAVGYSNQPQHF.

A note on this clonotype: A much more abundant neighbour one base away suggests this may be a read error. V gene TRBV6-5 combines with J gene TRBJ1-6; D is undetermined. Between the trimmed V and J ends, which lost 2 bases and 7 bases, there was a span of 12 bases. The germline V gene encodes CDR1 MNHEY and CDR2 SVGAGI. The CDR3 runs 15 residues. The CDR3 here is CASSYTGIGNSPLHF. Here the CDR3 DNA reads TGTGCCAGCAGTTACACCGGGATAGGGAATTCACCCCTCCACTTT.

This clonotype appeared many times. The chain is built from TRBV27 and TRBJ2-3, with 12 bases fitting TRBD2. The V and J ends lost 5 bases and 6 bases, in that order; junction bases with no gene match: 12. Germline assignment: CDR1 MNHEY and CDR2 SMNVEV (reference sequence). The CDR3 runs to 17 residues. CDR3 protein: CASSRPTSGGRRDTQYF. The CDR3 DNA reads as TGTGCCAGCAGTCGCCCAACTAGCGGGGGGCGCCGGGATACGCAGTATTTT.

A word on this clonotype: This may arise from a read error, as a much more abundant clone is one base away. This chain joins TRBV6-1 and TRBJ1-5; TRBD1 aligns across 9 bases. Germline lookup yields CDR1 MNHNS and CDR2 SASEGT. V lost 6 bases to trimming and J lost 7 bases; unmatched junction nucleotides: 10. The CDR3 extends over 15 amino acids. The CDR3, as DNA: TGTGCCAGCAGGCCCGGGACAGGGTACGTCCAGCCCCAGCATTTT. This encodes CASRPGTGYVQPQHF.

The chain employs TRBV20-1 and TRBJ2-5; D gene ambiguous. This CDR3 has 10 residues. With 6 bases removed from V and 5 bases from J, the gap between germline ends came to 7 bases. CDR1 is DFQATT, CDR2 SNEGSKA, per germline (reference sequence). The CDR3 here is CSAAGETQYF. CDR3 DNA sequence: TGCAGTGCCGCCGGCGAGACCCAGTACTTC.

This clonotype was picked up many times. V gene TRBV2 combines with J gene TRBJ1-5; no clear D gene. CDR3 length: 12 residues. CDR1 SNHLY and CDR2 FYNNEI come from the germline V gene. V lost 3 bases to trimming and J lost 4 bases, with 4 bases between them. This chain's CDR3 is CASSDGNQPQHF. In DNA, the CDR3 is TGTGCCAGCAGTGATGGTAATCAGCCCCAGCATTTT.

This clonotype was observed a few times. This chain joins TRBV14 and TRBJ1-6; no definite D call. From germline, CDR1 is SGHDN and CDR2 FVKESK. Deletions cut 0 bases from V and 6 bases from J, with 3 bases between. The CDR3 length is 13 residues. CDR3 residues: CASSQEINSPLHF. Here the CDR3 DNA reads TGTGCCAGCAGCCAAGAAATTAATTCACCCCTCCACTTT.

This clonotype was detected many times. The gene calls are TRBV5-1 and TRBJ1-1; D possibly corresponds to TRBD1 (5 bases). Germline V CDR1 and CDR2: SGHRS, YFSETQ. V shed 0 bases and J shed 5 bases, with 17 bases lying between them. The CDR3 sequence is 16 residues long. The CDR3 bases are TGCGCCAGCAGCTTGGCAAGCGGGGGTCGAGGGACTGAAGCTTTCTTT. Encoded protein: CASSLASGGRGTEAFF.

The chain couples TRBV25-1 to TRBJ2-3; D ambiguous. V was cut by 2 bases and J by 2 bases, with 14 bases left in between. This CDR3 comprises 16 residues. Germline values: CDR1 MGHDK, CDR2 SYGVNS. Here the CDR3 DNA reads TGTGCCAGCAGTGAAGCGGAAGGTACTTTCACAGATACGCAGTATTTT. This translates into CASSEAEGTFTDTQYF.

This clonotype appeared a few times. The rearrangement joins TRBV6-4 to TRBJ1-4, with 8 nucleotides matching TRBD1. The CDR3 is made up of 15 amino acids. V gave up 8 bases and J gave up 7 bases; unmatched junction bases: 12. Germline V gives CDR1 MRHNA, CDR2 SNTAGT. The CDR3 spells CASRSGTGLSEKLFF. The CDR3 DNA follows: TGTGCCAGCCGCTCCGGGACAGGACTTAGTGAAAAACTGTTTTTT.

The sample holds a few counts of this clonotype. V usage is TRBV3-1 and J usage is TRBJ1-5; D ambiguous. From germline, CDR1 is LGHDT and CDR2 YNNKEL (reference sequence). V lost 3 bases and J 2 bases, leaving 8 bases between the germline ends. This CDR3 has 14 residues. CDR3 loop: CASSQGLGNQPQHF. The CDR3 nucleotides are TGTGCCAGCAGCCAGGGTCTTGGCAATCAGCCCCAGCATTTT. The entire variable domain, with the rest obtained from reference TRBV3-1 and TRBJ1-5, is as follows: DTAVSQTPKYLVTQMGNDKSIKCEQNLGHDTMYWYKQDSKKFLKIMFSYNNKELIINETVPNRFSPKSPDKAHLNLHINSLELGDSAVYFCASSQGLGNQPQHFGDGTRLSIL.

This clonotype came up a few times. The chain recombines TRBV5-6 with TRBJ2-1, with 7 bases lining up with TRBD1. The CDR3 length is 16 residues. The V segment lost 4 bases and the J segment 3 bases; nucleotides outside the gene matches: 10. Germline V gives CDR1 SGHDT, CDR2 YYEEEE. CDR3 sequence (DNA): TGTGCCAGCAGCCCGGGGACAGCCTATCTCTACAATGAGCAGTTCTTC. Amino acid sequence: CASSPGTAYLYNEQFF.

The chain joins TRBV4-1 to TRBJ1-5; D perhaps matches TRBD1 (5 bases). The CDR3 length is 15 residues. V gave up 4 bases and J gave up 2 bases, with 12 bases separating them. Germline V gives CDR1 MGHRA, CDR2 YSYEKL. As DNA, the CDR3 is TGCGCCAGCAGCCTAGACAGTTGGGGCAATCAGCCCCAGCATTTT. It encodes CASSLDSWGNQPQHF.

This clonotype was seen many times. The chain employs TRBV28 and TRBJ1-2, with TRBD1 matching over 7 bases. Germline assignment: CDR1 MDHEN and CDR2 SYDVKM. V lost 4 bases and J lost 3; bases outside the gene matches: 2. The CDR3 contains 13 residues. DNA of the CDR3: TGTGCCAGCAGTTCCGGACAGGACTATGGCTACACCTTC. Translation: CASSSGQDYGYTF.

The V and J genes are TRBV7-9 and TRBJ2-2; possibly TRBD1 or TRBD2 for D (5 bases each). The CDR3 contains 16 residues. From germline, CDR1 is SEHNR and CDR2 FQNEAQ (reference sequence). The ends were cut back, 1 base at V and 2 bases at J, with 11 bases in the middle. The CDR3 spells CASSLGGTHNTGELFF. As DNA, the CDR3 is TGTGCCAGCAGCTTAGGTGGGACCCATAACACCGGGGAGCTGTTTTTT.

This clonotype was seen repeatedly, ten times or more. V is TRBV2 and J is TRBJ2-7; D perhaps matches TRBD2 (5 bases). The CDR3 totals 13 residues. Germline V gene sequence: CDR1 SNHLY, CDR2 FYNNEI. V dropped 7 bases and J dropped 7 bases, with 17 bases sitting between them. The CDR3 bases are TGTGCCAGCAACCTGGTCGTGCCGGGGGAGCAGTACTTC. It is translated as CASNLVVPGEQYF.

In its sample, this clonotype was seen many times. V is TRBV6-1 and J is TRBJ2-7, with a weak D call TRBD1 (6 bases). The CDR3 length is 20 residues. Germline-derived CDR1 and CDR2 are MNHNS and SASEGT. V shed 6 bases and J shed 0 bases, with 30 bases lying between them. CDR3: CASREADWTALLRLSYEQYF. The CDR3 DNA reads TGTGCCAGCAGGGAGGCTGACTGGACAGCCTTACTCCGCCTCTCCTACGAGCAGTACTTC.

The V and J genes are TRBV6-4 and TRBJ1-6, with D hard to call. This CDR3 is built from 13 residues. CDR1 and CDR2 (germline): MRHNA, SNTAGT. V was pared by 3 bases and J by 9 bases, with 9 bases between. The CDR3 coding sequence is TGTGCCAGCAGTGAAGTCCCTTCTTCACCCCTCCACTTT. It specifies CASSEVPSSPLHF.

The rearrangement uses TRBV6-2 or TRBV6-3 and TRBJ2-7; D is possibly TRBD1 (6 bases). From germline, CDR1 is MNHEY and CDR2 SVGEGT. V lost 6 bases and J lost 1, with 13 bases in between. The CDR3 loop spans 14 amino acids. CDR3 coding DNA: TGTGCCAGCAGCCGGGACATGACATCCTACGAGCAGTACTTC. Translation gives CASSRDMTSYEQYF.

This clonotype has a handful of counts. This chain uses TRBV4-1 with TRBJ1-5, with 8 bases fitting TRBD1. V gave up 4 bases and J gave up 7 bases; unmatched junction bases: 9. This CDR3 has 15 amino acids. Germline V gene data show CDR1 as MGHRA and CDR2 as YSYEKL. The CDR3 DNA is TGCGCCAGCAGCCGGTTGACAGGGGCAGAACAGCCCCAGCATTTT. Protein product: CASSRLTGAEQPQHF.

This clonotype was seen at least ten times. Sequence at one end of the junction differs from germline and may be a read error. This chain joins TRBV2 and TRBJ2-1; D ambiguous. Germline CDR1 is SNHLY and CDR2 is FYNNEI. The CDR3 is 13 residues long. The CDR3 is CASSVGGYDEQFF. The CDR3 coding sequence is TGTGCCAGCAGTGTCGGCGGCTACGATGAGCAGTTCTTC.

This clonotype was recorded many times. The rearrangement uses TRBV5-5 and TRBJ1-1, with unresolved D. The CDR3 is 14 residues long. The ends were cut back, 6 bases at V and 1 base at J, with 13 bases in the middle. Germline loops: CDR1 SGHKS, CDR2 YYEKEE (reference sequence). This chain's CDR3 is CASTLEGSNTEAFF. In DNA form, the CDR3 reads TGTGCCAGCACCCTTGAAGGGTCGAACACTGAAGCTTTCTTT. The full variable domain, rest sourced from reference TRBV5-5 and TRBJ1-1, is DAGVTQSPTHLIKTRGQQVTLRCSPISGHKSVSWYQQVLGQGPQFIFQYYEKEERGRGNFPDRFSARQFPNYSSELNVNALLLGDSALYLCASTLEGSNTEAFFGQGTRLTVV.

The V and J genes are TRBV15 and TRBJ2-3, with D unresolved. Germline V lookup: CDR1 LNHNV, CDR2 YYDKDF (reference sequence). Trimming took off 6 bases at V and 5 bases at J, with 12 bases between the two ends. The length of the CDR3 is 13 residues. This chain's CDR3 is CATSASAIDTQYF. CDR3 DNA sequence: TGTGCCACCAGTGCATCAGCCATAGATACGCAGTATTTT.

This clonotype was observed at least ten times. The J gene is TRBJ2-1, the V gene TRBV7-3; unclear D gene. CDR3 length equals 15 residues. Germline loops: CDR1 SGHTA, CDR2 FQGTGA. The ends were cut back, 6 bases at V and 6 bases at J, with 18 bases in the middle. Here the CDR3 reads CASSSGRLSVNEQFF. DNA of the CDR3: TGTGCCAGCAGTTCCGGTAGGTTATCGGTCAATGAGCAGTTCTTC.

CDR3: CASSFRTGNSPLHF. The CDR3, as DNA: TGTGCCAGCAGTTTTAGGACAGGGAATTCACCCCTCCACTTT. This chain uses TRBV12-3 or TRBV12-4 with TRBJ1-6; TRBD1 aligns across 8 bases. This CDR3 is built from 14 residues. The junction had 2 bases not matched to a gene; V was cut back by 3 bases and J by 7 bases.

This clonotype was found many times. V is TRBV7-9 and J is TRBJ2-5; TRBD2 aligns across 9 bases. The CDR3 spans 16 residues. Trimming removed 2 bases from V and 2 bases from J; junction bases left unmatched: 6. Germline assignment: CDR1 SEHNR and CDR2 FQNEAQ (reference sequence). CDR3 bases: TGTGCCAGCAGCTTACAGAGCGGGGGGCGACAAGAGACCCAGTACTTC. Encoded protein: CASSLQSGGRQETQYF.

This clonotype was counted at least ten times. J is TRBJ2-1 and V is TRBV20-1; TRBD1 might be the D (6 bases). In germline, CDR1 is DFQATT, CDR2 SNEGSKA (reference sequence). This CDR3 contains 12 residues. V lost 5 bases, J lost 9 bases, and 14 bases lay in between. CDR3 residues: CSARPGTSEQFF. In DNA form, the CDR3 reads TGCAGTGCTCGCCCCGGGACATCTGAGCAGTTCTTC.

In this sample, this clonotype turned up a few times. CDR3 region: CASSLGVAEAFF. The CDR3 nucleotides are TGTGCCAGCAGCTTAGGGGTTGCGGAAGCTTTCTTT. V gene TRBV11-2 combines with J gene TRBJ1-1, with D uncertain. V was trimmed by 1 base and J by 8 bases, leaving 8 bases between them. The CDR3 has 12 residues. Germline-derived CDR1 and CDR2 are SGHAT and FQNNGV.